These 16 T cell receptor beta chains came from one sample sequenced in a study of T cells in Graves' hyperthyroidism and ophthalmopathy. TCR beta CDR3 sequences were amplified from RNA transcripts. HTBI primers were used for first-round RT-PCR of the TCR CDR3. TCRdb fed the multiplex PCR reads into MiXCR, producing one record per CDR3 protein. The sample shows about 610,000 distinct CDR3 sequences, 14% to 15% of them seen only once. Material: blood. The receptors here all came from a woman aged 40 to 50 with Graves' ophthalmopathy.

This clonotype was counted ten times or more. The CDR3, as DNA: TGTGCCAGCAGTCGAGGACTCCCCAGTGGAGAGCAGTTCTTC. Its translation: CASSRGLPSGEQFF. J is TRBJ2-1 and V is TRBV12-3 or TRBV12-4; D is possibly TRBD2 (5 bases). With 5 bases removed from V and 10 bases from J, the gap between germline ends came to 18 bases. This CDR3 is built from 14 residues.

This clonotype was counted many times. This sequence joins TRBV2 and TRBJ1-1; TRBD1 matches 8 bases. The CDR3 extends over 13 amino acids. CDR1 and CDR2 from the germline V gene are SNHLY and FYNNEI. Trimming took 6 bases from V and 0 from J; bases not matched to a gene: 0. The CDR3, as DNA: TGTGCCAGCAGACAGGGGGTGAACACTGAAGCTTTCTTT. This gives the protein CASRQGVNTEAFF.

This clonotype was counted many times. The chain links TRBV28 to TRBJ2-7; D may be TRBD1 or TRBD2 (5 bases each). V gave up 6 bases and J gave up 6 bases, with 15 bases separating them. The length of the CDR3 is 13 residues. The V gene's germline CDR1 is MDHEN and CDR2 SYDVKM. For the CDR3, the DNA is TGTGCCAGCAGACTCCCGGGACGGGGCGAGCAGTACTTC. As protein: CASRLPGRGEQYF.

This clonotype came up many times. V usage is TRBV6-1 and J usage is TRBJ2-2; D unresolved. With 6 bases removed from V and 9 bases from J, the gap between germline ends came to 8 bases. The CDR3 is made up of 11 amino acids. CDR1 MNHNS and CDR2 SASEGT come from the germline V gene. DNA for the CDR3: TGTGCCAGCAGCCTAACAAGGGAGCTGTTTTTT. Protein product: CASSLTRELFF.

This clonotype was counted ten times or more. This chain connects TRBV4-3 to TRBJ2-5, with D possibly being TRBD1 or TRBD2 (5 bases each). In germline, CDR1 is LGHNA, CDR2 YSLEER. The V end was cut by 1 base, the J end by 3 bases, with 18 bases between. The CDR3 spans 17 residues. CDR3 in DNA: TGCGCCAGCAGCCAAGGAGGAATCGGGGCGTTCGAAGAGACCCAGTACTTC. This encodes CASSQGGIGAFEETQYF.

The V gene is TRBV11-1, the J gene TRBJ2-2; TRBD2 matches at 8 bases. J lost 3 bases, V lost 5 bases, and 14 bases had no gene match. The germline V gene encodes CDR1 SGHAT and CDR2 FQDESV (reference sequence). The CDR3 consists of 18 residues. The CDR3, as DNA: TGTGCCAGCAGCCTATCGGTTCATAGCGGGATGGACACCGGGGAGCTGTTTTTT. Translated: CASSLSVHSGMDTGELFF. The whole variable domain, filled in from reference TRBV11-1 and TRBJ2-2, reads EAEVAQSPRYKITEKSQAVAFWCDPISGHATLYWYRQILGQGPELLVQFQDESVVDDSQLPKDRFSAERLKGVDSTLKIQPAELGDSAMYLCASSLSVHSGMDTGELFFGEGSRLTVL.

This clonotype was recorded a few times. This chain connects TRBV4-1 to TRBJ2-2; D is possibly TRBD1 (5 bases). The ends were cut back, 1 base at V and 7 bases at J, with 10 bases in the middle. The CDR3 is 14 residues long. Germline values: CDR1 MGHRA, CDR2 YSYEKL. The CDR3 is CASSQGWGIGELFF. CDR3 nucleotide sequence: TGCGCCAGCAGCCAAGGTTGGGGCATCGGGGAGCTGTTTTTT.

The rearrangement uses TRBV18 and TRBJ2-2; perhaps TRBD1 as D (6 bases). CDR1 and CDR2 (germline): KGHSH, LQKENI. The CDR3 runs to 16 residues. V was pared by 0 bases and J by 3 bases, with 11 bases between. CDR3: CASSPPEQGDTGELFF. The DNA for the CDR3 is TGTGCCAGCTCACCACCGGAACAGGGAGACACCGGGGAGCTGTTTTTT.

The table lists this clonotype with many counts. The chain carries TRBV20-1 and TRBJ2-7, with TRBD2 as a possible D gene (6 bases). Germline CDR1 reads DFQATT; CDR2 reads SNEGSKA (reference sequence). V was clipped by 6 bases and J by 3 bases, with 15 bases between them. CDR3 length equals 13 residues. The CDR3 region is CSARDSNLYEQYF. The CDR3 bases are TGCAGTGCCCGGGACTCAAACCTCTACGAGCAGTACTTC.

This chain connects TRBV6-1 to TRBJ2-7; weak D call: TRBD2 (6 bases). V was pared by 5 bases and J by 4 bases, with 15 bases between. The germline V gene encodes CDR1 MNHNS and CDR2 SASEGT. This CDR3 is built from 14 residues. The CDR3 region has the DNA TGTGCCAGCAGTCCCGAGCGGGTCCCTTACGAGCAGTACTTC. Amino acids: CASSPERVPYEQYF.

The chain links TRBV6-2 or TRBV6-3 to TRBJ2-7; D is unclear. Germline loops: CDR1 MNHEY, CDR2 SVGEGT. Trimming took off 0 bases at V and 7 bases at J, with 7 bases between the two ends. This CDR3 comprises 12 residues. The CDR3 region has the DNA TGTGCCAGCAGTTACTCGATCCGTGAGCAGTACTTC. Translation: CASSYSIREQYF.

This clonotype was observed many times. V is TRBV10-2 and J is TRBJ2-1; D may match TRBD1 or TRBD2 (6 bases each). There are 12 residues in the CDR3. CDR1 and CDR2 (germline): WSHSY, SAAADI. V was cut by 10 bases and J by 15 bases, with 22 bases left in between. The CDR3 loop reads CANTSGGAGRFF. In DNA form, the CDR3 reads TGCGCCAACACGTCCGGGGGCGCTGGGCGGTTCTTC.

CDR3: CASSSETGGLNTEAFF. As DNA, the CDR3 is TGTGCCAGTAGTAGTGAAACAGGGGGCTTGAACACTGAAGCTTTCTTT. The chain joins TRBV19 to TRBJ1-1; 9 nucleotides line up with TRBD1. With V trimmed by 4 bases and J by 0 bases, 6 bases remained unmatched. CDR3 size: 16 residues. Looked up from germline, CDR1 is LNHDA and CDR2 is SQIVND (reference sequence). The full variable domain, its missing parts supplied by reference TRBV19 and TRBJ1-1, is DGGITQSPKYLFRKEGQNVTLSCEQNLNHDAMYWYRQDPGQGLRLIYYSQIVNDFQKGDIAEGYSVSREKKESFPLTVTSAQKNPTAFYLCASSSETGGLNTEAFFGQGTRLTVV.

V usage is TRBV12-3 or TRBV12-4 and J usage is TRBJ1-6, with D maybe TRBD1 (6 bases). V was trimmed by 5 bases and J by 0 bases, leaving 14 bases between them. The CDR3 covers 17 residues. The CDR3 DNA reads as TGTGCCAGCAGTCGCGGACAGCCGAGCTCCTATAATTCACCCCTCCACTTT. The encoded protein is CASSRGQPSSYNSPLHF.

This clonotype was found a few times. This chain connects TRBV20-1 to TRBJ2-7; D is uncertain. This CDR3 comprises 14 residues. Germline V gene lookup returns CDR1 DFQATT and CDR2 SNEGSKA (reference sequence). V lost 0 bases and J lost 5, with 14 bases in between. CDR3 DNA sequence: TGCAGTGCTAGAGATCTCCTATCCAGACACGAGCAGTACTTC. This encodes CSARDLLSRHEQYF.

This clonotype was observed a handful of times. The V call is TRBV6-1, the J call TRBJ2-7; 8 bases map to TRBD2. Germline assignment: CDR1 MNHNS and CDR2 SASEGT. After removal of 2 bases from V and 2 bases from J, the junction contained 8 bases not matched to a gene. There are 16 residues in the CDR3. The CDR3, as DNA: TGTGCCAGCAGTGAAAACGGGGCGGGAGGAGCCTACGAGCAGTACTTC. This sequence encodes CASSENGAGGAYEQYF.